This is a list of T cell receptor beta chains from one sample in a study of blood T cell repertoires in COVID-19. Clones were sequenced by immunoSEQ multiplex PCR, and TCRdb holds only the in-frame ones, with some missing. The sample consists of a few hundred thousand clones, approximately 79% of them appearing once. Sequencing was done on a sample of PBMCs or T cells enriched from blood (not recorded which). The receptor source for this set is a man aged 25-45 years with acute COVID-19. CDR3s include the opening cysteine and the closing phenylalanine or tryptophan. The D gene is left open where the match is weak. Where a row states a size, it is once, few, many or the class of an expanded clone; other rows omit it.

>.|TRBJ1-6|.|TRBV2
CASSSNLLNSPLHF
TGTGCCAGCAGTTCAAACCTACTAAATTCACCCCTCCACTTT
>.|TRBJ1-6|.|TRBV5-1
CASSLAEEAPLHF
TGCGCCAGCAGCTTGGCAGAGGAGGCACCCCTCCACTTT
>few|TRBJ2-3|.|TRBV6-5
CASHNRATDTQYF
TGTGCCAGCCACAACAGGGCCACAGATACGCAGTATTTT
>.|TRBJ2-1|.|TRBV7-2
CASSLTSLNEQFF
TGTGCCAGCAGCTTAACTAGCTTAAATGAGCAGTTCTTC
>.|TRBJ1-6|.|TRBV5-8
CASSLGISSPLHF
TGTGCCAGCAGCCTGGGTATCTCTTCACCCCTCCACTTT
>.|TRBJ1-1|.|TRBV6-5
CASKNSGTNTEAFF
TGTGCCAGCAAAAATTCCGGGACTAACACTGAAGCTTTCTTT
>.|TRBJ1-1|TRBD1|TRBV5-4
CASSSRDRGQAFF
TGTGCCAGCAGCTCCCGGGACAGGGGGCAAGCTTTCTTT
>.|TRBJ1-1|.|TRBV7-2
CASTGQGAVTEAFF
TGTGCCAGCACCGGTCAGGGTGCGGTCACTGAAGCTTTCTTT
>.|TRBJ1-5|.|TRBV27
CASSPGVAYNSNQPQHF
TGTGCCAGCAGTCCCGGGGTCGCTTATAATAGCAATCAGCCCCAGCATTTT
>.|TRBJ2-5|.|TRBV5-4
CASSLRQGKGETQYF
TGTGCCAGCAGCTTGAGGCAGGGGAAGGGAGAGACCCAGTACTTC
>.|TRBJ1-1|.|TRBV9
CASGLMNTEAFF
TGTGCCAGTGGACTCATGAACACTGAAGCTTTCTTT
>.|TRBJ1-3|.|TRBV6-5
CASTFGNTIYF
TGTGCCAGCACATTTGGAAACACCATATATTTT
>.|TRBJ2-5|.|TRBV15
CATSREKGGIKETQYF
TGTGCCACCAGCAGAGAGAAAGGAGGGATAAAAGAGACCCAGTACTTC